Following are 2 T cell receptor beta chains from one sample sequenced in a study of CD8 T cells in Susac syndrome. Random hexamers primed reverse transcription of about 0.45 to 1 ug RNA. TCRdb reanalysed the immunoSEQ multiplex PCR reads using MiXCR and keeps one entry per CDR3 protein. The data contain approximately 120,000 distinct CDR3 sequences, just over 90% of them singletons. The material sequenced was CD8+ T cells from PBMCs. The receptors were sampled from a human donor with multiple sclerosis.

This chain connects TRBV5-1 to TRBJ2-7, with TRBD1 matching 11 bases. This CDR3 region has 14 residues. CDR1 is SGHRS, CDR2 YFSETQ, per germline. Unmatched junction bases numbered 11, after V lost 10 bases and J lost 5 bases. Here the CDR3 reads CAVPRTGGFDEQYV. CDR3 nucleotide sequence: TGCGCCGTCCCTCGGACAGGGGGCTTCGACGAGCAGTACGTC.

The DNA of the CDR3 is TGTGCCAGCAGTTACTGGTCAACACAATTAACTAACTATGGCTACACCTTC. Translation gives CASSYWSTQLTNYGYTF. The chain combines TRBV6-5 with TRBJ1-2, with D unresolved. CDR1 MNHEY and CDR2 SVGAGI come from the germline V gene. Trimming shortened V by 1 base and J by 0 bases, and 15 bases separated the two germline ends. The CDR3 has 17 amino acids.